This passage covers 21 T cell receptor beta chains from one sample sequenced in a study of T cell responses to AZD1222 COVID-19 vaccine. The data were produced by immunoSEQ multiplex PCR, yet TCRdb's version contains in-frame clones alone and is incomplete. The sample consists of tens of thousands of clones, 70% to 90% of them appearing once. The sequencing here drew on peripheral blood, taken 28 days after the second AZD1222 dose. These receptors all come from an adult who received the AZD1222 COVID-19 vaccine.

The chain has TRBV7-2 and TRBJ2-7; D gene unclear. Trimming left V 1 base short and J 0 bases short, with 13 bases between. Germline V CDR1 and CDR2: SGHTA, FQGNSA. The CDR3 has 16 amino acids. CDR3 in DNA: TGTGCCAGCAGCTTAGAAGTTGGGGATTACTCCTACGAGCAGTACTTC. Residues: CASSLEVGDYSYEQYF.

This chain's CDR3 is CAWSIQGWGGQPQHF. In DNA form, the CDR3 reads TGTGCCTGGAGTATCCAGGGTTGGGGAGGTCAGCCCCAGCATTTT. This chain uses TRBV30 with TRBJ1-5; tentative D call: TRBD1 (5 bases). The CDR3 totals 15 residues. CDR1 is GTSNPN, CDR2 SVGIG, per germline (reference sequence). The germline V and J ends were trimmed by 2 bases and 6 bases, with 17 bases remaining between them.

This clone was detected only a few times. The chain joins TRBV19 to TRBJ1-6; D may be TRBD1 (6 bases). The CDR3 runs to 15 residues. Germline CDR1 and CDR2: LNHDA and SQIVND (reference sequence). V was trimmed by 6 bases and J by 7 bases, leaving 16 bases between them. The CDR3 loop is CASSGQFTVNSPLHF. DNA of the CDR3: TGTGCCAGTAGCGGACAGTTCACCGTCAATTCACCCCTCCACTTT.

The rearrangement links TRBV5-1 to TRBJ2-1; D call uncertain. This CDR3 comprises 12 residues. Germline V gene lookup returns CDR1 SGHRS and CDR2 YFSETQ. Deletions cut 0 bases from V and 10 bases from J, with 8 bases between. The CDR3 region has the DNA TGCGCCAGCAGCTTGGACGTCCACGAGCAGTTCTTC. Its protein is CASSLDVHEQFF.

The chain is built from TRBV7-6 and TRBJ2-3, with D perhaps given as TRBD1 or TRBD2 (5 bases each). This CDR3 has 15 amino acids. V lost 3 bases to trimming and J lost 4 bases, with 14 bases between them. The germline V gene has CDR1 SGHVS and CDR2 FNYEAQ. The CDR3 reads CASSLRRRGADTQYF. CDR3 sequence (DNA): TGTGCCAGCAGCTTGAGGCGTCGAGGGGCAGATACGCAGTATTTT.

The chain joins TRBV24-1 to TRBJ2-3, with D possibly matching TRBD1 (5 bases). V gave up 3 bases and J gave up 5 bases, with 14 bases separating them. The CDR3 runs 15 residues. In germline, CDR1 is KGHDR, CDR2 SFDVKD. The CDR3 coding sequence is TGTGCCACCAGTGATCAGGGATTAGCCCGAGATACGCAGTATTTT. Protein product: CATSDQGLARDTQYF.

The chain uses TRBV12-5 and TRBJ1-5; the D is unclear. The V end lost 7 bases, the J end lost 1 base, and 11 bases lay between the germline ends. Germline lookup yields CDR1 LGHNT and CDR2 FRNRAP. The CDR3 length is 14 residues. CDR3 nucleotide sequence: TGTGCTAGTGCCGGACTCGAGAGCAATCAGCCCCAGCATTTT. This codes for CASAGLESNQPQHF.

The chain uses TRBV9 and TRBJ2-2; TRBD2 might be the D (6 bases). V was cut by 10 bases and J by 6 bases, with 19 bases left in between. The CDR3 runs to 14 residues. The germline V gene has CDR1 SGDLS and CDR2 YYNGEE. Here the CDR3 DNA reads TGTGCCTCCTCGCTGGGGGGTATACCCGGGGAGCTGTTTTTT. Its protein is CASSLGGIPGELFF.

V is TRBV6-5 and J is TRBJ1-5; D call uncertain. The germline V and J ends were trimmed by 2 bases and 0 bases, with 11 bases remaining between them. Germline CDR1 and CDR2: MNHEY and SVGAGI. CDR3 length: 16 amino acids. The CDR3 bases are TGTGCCAGCAGTTACAGCCCACCCGATAGCAATCAGCCCCAGCATTTT. Encoded protein: CASSYSPPDSNQPQHF.

CDR3 bases: TGTGCCAGCTTCAACCCGGCCGAGGGGGAGACCCAGTACTTC. This sequence encodes CASFNPAEGETQYF. This sequence joins TRBV2 and TRBJ2-5; D may match TRBD1 or TRBD2 (5 bases each). Germline V lookup: CDR1 SNHLY, CDR2 FYNNEI. The CDR3 has 14 residues. With 8 bases removed from V and 5 bases from J, the gap between germline ends came to 18 bases.

V and J are TRBV4-1 and TRBJ1-5; perhaps TRBD1 as D (5 bases). In germline, CDR1 is MGHRA, CDR2 YSYEKL. V was cut by 0 bases and J by 3 bases, with 9 bases left in between. The CDR3 contains 15 residues. The CDR3 reads CASSQDGGVNQPQHF. CDR3 DNA sequence: TGCGCCAGCAGCCAAGATGGAGGGGTCAATCAGCCCCAGCATTTT.

The chain combines TRBV24-1 with TRBJ1-1; D is undetermined. Germline assignment: CDR1 KGHDR and CDR2 SFDVKD. The CDR3 runs 13 residues. The ends were cut back, 4 bases at V and 2 bases at J, with 7 bases in the middle. CDR3 loop: CATSEGPNTEAFF. As DNA, the CDR3 is TGTGCCACCAGTGAAGGGCCCAACACTGAAGCTTTCTTT.

This chain joins TRBV24-1 and TRBJ1-5; the D is unclear. The ends were cut back, 4 bases at V and 3 bases at J, with 3 bases in the middle. Germline CDR1 and CDR2: KGHDR and SFDVKD. The CDR3 is made up of 12 amino acids. CDR3 protein: CATSDYNQPQHF. CDR3 nucleotide sequence: TGTGCCACCAGTGACTACAATCAGCCCCAGCATTTT.

This chain links TRBV4-3 with TRBJ1-4, with D possibly matching TRBD1 (6 bases). This CDR3 has 14 amino acids. The V gene's germline CDR1 is LGHNA and CDR2 YSLEER. V was pared by 4 bases and J by 8 bases, with 14 bases between. In DNA form, the CDR3 reads TGCGCCAGCAGCCCCGACAGAGGGGGAGAAAAACTGTTTTTT. It specifies CASSPDRGGEKLFF.

J is TRBJ1-6 and V is TRBV6-2 or TRBV6-3; unclear D gene. CDR1 and CDR2 from the germline V gene are MNHEY and SVGEGT. Trimming took 2 bases from V and 5 from J, leaving 7 bases between them. This CDR3 spans 14 amino acids. The CDR3 reads CASSYGHNNSPLHF. The CDR3 DNA is TGTGCCAGCAGTTACGGGCACAATAATTCACCCCTCCACTTT.

The chain is built from TRBV7-2 and TRBJ2-2; D is unresolved. V lost 0 bases and J 4 bases, leaving 3 bases between the germline ends. Germline CDR1 is SGHTA and CDR2 is FQGNSA. This CDR3 is built from 13 residues. In DNA, the CDR3 is TGTGCCAGCAGCTTAGCCACCACCGGGGAGCTGTTTTTT. It codes for CASSLATTGELFF.

In nucleotides, the CDR3 is TGTGCCAGCAGCACCACAGAGGACTATGGCTACACCTTC. Encoded protein: CASSTTEDYGYTF. This rearrangement joins TRBV5-5 to TRBJ1-2; D gene ambiguous. The CDR3 is 13 amino acids. Germline assignment: CDR1 SGHKS and CDR2 YYEKEE (reference sequence). With 4 bases removed from V and 3 bases from J, the gap between germline ends came to 10 bases.

The J gene is TRBJ1-5, the V gene TRBV7-2; 8 nucleotides agree with TRBD1. The CDR3 spans 13 residues. Losses at the gene ends were 5 bases for V and 7 bases for J; bases not matched to a gene: 4. CDR1 is SGHTA, CDR2 FQGNSA, per germline. CDR3 in DNA: TGTGCCAGCAGCCAAGGGACAGGCCAGCCCCAGCATTTT. This sequence encodes CASSQGTGQPQHF.

The chain joins TRBV5-6 to TRBJ1-2; D is perhaps TRBD1 (5 bases). The CDR3 is made up of 12 amino acids. Trimming shortened V by 2 bases and J by 4 bases, and 6 bases separated the two germline ends. CDR1 and CDR2 from the germline V gene are SGHDT and YYEEEE. CDR3 region: CASSLGAYGYTF. The CDR3 nucleotides are TGTGCCAGCAGCTTAGGGGCCTATGGCTACACCTTC. The full variable domain, completed using reference TRBV5-6 and TRBJ1-2, is DAGVTQSPTHLIKTRGQQVTLRCSPKSGHDTVSWYQQALGQGPQFIFQYYEEEERQRGNFPDRFSGHQFPNYSSELNVNALLLGDSALYLCASSLGAYGYTFGSGTRLTVV.

The V gene is TRBV6-6, the J gene TRBJ2-7, with 9 bases lining up with TRBD1. CDR3 length equals 15 residues. Germline V lookup: CDR1 MNHNY, CDR2 SVGAGI (reference sequence). Trimming cost V 7 bases and J 5 bases; bases outside gene matches: 12. The CDR3 DNA is TGTGCCAGCAACACCCCGGGACAGGGTTTAAACGAGCAGTACTTC. Translated, it gives CASNTPGQGLNEQYF.

V is TRBV29-1 and J is TRBJ1-1, with D hard to call. Per the germline V gene, CDR1 is SQVTM and CDR2 is ANQGSEA. Between the trimmed V and J ends, which lost 7 bases and 0 bases, there was a span of 12 bases. The CDR3 covers 13 residues. The CDR3 DNA reads TGCAGCGCGCGTCCGGACTTGAACACTGAAGCTTTCTTT. Translation gives CSARPDLNTEAFF.